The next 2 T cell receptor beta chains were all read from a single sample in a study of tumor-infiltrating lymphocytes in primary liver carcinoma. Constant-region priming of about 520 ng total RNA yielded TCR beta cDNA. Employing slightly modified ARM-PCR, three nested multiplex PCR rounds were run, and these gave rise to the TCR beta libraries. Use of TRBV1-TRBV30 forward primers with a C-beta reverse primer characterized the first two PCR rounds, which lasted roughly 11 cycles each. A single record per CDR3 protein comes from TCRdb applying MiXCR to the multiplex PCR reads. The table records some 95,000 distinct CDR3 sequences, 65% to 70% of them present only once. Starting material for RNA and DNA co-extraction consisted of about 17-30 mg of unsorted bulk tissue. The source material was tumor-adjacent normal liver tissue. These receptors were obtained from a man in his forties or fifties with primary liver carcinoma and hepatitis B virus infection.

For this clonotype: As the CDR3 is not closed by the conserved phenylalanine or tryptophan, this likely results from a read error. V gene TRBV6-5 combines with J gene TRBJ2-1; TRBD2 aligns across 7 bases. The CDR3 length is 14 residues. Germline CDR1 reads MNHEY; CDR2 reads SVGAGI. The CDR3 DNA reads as TGTGCCAGCAGTTACTCGTCTAGCGGCAATGGGCAGTTCGTC. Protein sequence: CASSYSSSGNGQFV.

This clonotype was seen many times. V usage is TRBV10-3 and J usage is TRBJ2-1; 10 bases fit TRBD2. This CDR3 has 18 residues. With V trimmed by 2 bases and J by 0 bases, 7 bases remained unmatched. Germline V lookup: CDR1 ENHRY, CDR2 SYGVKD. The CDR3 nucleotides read TGTGCCATCAGTGAGGGCTGGACTAGCGGTAGCTCCTACAATGAGCAGTTCTTC. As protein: CAISEGWTSGSSYNEQFF.